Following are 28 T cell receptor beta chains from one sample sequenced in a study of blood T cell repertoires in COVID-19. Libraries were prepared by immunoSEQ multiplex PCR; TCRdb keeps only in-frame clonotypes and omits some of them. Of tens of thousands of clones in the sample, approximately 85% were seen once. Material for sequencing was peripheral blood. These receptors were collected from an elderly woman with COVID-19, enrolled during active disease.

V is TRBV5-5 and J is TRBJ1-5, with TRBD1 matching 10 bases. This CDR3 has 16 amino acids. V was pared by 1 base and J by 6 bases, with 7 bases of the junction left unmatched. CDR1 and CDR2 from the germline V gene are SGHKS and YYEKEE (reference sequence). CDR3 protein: CASSLKVTGGVQPQHF. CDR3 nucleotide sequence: TGTGCCAGCAGCTTGAAGGTGACAGGGGGCGTTCAGCCCCAGCATTTT.

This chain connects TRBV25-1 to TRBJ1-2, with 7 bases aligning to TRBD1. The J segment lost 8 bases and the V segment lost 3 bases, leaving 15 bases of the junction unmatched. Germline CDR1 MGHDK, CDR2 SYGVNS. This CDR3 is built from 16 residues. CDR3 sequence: CASSDGTGTAVWGYTF. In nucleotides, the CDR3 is TGTGCCAGCAGTGACGGAACCGGGACAGCTGTCTGGGGCTACACCTTC.

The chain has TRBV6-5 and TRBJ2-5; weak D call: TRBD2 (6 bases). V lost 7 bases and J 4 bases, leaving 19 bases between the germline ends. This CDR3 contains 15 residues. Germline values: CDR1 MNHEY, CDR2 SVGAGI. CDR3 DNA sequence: TGTGCCAGCAATACGGGACGGGGGACGGGAGAGACCCAGTACTTC. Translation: CASNTGRGTGETQYF.

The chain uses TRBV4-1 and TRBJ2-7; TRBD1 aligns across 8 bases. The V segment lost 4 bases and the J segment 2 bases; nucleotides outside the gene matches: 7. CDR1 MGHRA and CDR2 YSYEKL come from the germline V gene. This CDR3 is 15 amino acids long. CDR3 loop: CASSPPGQAAYEQYF. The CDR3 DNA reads TGCGCCAGCAGCCCCCCGGGACAGGCCGCCTACGAGCAGTACTTC.

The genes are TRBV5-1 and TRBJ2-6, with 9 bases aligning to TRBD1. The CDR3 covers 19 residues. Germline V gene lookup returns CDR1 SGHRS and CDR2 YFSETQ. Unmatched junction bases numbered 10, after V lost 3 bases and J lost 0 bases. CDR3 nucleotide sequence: TGCGCCAGCAGCTATCTACCGGGACAGGGCCTCTCTGGGGCCAACGTCCTGACTTTC. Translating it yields CASSYLPGQGLSGANVLTF.

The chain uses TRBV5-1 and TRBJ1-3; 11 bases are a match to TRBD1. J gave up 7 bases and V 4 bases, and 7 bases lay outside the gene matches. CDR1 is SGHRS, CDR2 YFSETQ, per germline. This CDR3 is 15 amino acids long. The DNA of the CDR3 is TGCGCCAGCAGCCCTGATGGACAGGGGGCTAACACCATATATTTT. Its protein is CASSPDGQGANTIYF.

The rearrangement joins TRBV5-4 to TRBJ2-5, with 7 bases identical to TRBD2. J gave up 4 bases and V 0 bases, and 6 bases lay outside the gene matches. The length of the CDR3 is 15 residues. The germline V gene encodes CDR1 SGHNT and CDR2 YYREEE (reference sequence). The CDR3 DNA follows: TGTGCCAGCAGCTTGGCCGGCGGGGGTGGAGAGACCCAGTACTTC. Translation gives CASSLAGGGGETQYF.

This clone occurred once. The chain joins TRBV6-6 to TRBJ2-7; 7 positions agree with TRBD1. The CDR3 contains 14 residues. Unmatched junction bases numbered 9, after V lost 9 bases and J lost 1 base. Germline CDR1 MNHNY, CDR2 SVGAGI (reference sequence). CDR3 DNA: TGTGCCAGTTCCACGGGACAGATATCCTACGAGCAGTACTTC. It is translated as CASSTGQISYEQYF.

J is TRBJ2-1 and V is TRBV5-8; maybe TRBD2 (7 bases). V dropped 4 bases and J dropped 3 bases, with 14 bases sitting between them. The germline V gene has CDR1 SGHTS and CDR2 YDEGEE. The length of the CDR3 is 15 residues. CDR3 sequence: CASSTWRGGYNEQFF. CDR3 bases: TGTGCCAGCAGCACCTGGAGGGGGGGCTACAATGAGCAGTTCTTC.

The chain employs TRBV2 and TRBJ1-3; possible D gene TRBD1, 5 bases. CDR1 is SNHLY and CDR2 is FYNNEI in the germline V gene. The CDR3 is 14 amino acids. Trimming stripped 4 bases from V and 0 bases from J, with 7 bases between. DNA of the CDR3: TGTGCCAGCAGTGCTAGGGGCTCTGGAAACACCATATATTTT. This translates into CASSARGSGNTIYF.

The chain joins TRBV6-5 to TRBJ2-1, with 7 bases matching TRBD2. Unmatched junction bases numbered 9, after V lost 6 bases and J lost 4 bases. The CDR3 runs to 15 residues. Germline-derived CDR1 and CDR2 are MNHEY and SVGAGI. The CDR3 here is CASRIGLGSYNEQFF. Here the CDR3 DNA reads TGTGCCAGCAGGATCGGACTAGGGTCGTACAATGAGCAGTTCTTC.

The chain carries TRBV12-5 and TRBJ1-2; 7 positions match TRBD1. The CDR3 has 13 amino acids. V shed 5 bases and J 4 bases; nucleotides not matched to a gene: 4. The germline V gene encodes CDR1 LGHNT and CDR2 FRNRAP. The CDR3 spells CASGNDRVYGYTF. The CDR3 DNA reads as TGTGCTAGTGGTAACGACAGGGTCTATGGCTACACCTTC.

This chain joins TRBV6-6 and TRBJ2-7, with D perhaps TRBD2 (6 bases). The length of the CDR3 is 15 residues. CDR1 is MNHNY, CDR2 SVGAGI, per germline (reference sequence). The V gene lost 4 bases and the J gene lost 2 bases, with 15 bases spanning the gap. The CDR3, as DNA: TGTGCCAGCAGTTCCCTGACTAGGAACGCCTACGAGCAGTACTTC. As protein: CASSSLTRNAYEQYF.

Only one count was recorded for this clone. CDR3 residues: CASSLRTGFTDTQYF. Here the CDR3 DNA reads TGCGCCAGCAGCCTTAGGACAGGGTTCACAGATACGCAGTATTTT. V gene TRBV5-1 combines with J gene TRBJ2-3, with TRBD1 matching 8 bases. Trimming at V came to 4 bases and at J to 2 bases, leaving 6 bases not matched to a gene. Germline CDR1 reads SGHRS; CDR2 reads YFSETQ. The CDR3 totals 15 residues. Variable domain in full (rest from reference TRBV5-1 and TRBJ2-3): KAGVTQTPRYLIKTRGQQVTLSCSPISGHRSVSWYQQTPGQGLQFLFEYFSETQRNKGNFPGRFSGRQFSNSRSEMNVSTLELGDSALYLCASSLRTGFTDTQYFGPGTRLTVL.

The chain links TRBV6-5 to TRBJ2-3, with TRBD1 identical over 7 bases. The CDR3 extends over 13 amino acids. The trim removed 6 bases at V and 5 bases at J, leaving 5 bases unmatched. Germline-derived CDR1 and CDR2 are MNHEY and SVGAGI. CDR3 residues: CASSRDSLDTQYF. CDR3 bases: TGTGCCAGCAGCAGGGACAGCTTAGATACGCAGTATTTT.

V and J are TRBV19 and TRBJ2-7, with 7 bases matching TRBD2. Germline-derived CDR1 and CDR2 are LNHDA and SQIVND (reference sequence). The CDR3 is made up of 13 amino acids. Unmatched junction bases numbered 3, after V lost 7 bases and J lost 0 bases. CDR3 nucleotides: TGTGCCAGTACCGGGGGGAGCTCCTACGAGCAGTACTTC. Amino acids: CASTGGSSYEQYF.

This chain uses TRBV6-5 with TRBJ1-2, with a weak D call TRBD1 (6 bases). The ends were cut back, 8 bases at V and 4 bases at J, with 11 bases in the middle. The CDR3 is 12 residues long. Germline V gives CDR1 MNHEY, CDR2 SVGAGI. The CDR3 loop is CASGRGPYGYTF. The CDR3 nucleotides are TGTGCCAGCGGCAGGGGCCCCTATGGCTACACCTTC.

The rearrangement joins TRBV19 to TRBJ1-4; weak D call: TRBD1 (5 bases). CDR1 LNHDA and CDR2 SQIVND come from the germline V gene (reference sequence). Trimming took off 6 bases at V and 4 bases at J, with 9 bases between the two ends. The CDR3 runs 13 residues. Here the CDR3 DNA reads TGTGCCAGTAGAATACAGGATAATGAAAAACTGTTTTTT. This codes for CASRIQDNEKLFF.

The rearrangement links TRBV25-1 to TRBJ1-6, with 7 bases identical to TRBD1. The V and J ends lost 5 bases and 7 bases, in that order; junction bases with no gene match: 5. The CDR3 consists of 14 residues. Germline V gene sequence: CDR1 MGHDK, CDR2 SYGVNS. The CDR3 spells CASSLRDRNSPLHF. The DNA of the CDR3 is TGTGCCAGCAGTCTCCGGGACAGAAATTCACCCCTCCACTTT.

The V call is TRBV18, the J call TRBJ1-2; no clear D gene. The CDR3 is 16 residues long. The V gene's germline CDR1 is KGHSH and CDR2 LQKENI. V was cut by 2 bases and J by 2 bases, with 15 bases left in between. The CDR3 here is CASSPSATQRNYGYTF. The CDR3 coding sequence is TGTGCCAGCTCACCATCTGCGACGCAGAGGAACTATGGCTACACCTTC.

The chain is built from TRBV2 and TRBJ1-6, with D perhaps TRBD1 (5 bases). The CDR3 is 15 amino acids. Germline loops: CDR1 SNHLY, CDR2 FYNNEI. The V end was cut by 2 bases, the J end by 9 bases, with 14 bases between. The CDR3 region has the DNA TGTGCCAGCAGTGAACTGGGGCAGGGATCTTCACCCCTCCACTTT. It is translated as CASSELGQGSSPLHF.

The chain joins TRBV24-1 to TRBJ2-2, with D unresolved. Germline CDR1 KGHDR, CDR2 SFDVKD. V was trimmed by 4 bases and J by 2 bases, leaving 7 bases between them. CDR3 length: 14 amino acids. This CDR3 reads CATSEVGNTGELFF. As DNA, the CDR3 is TGTGCCACCAGTGAGGTCGGTAACACCGGGGAGCTGTTTTTT.

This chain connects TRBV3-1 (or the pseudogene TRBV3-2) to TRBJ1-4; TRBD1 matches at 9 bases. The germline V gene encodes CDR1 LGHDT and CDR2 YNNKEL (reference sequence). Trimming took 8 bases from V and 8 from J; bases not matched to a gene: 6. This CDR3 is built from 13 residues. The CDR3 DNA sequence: TGTGCCAGCCGAGGGACAGGGTCAGAAAAACTGTTTTTT. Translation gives CASRGTGSEKLFF.

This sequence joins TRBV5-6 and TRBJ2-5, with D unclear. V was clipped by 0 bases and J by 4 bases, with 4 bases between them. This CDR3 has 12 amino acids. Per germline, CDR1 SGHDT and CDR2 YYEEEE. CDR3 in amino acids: CASSLAGETQYF. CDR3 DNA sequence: TGTGCCAGCAGCTTGGCAGGAGAGACCCAGTACTTC.

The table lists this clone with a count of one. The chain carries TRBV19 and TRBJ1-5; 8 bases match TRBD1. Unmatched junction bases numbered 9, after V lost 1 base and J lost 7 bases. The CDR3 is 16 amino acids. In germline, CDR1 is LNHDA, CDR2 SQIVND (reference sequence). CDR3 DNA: TGTGCCAGTAGTATAGGTGGACAGGGACGAGGACAGCCCCAGCATTTT. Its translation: CASSIGGQGRGQPQHF.

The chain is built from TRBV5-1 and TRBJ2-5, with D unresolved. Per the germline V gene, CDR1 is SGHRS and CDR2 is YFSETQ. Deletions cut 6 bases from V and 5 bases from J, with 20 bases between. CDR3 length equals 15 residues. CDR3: CASKDPNESAETQYF. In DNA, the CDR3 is TGCGCCAGCAAGGATCCCAACGAGAGCGCGGAGACCCAGTACTTC. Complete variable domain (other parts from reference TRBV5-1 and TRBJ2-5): KAGVTQTPRYLIKTRGQQVTLSCSPISGHRSVSWYQQTPGQGLQFLFEYFSETQRNKGNFPGRFSGRQFSNSRSEMNVSTLELGDSALYLCASKDPNESAETQYFGPGTRLLVL.

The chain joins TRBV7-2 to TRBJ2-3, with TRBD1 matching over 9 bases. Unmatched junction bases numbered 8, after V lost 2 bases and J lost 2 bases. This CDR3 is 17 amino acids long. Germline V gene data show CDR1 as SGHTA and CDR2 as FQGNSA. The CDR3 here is CASSLSGTGRNTDTQYF. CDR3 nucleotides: TGTGCCAGCAGCTTATCCGGGACAGGGAGGAACACAGATACGCAGTATTTT.

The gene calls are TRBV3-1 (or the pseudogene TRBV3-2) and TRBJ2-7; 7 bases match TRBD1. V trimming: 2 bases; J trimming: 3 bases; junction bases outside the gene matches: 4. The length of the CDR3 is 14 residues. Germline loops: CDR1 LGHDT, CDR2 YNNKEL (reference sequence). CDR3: CASSQRGLVYEQYF. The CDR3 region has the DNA TGTGCCAGCAGCCAAAGGGGGCTGGTCTACGAGCAGTACTTC.